This T cell receptor (beta chain) was captured by sequencing in a study of PD-L1 blockade in urothelial cancer. TCRdb's table, derived via immunoSEQ multiplex PCR, lists solely in-frame clones and lacks some. Altogether some 84,000 clones are present, 87% being singletons, with the ten largest covering roughly 5.7%. CDR1 GTSNPN and CDR2 SVGIG come from the germline V gene (reference sequence). The CDR3 covers 15 residues. The V end lost 0 bases, the J end lost 0 bases, and 12 bases lay between the germline ends. The TCR comes from a woman aged 70-85 years with urothelial cancer. This rearrangement joins TRBV30 to TRBJ2-7, with a possible D match to TRBD1 (6 bases). The sequencing here drew on PBMCs, taken around atezolizumab (anti-PD-L1) treatment. The CDR3 DNA follows: TGTGCCTGGAGTGTACTCGGGACATTCTCCTACGAGCAGTACTTC. Its translation is CAWSVLGTFSYEQYF.